This is a list of T cell receptor beta chains from one sample in a study of cytomegalovirus exposure and HLA in healthy donors. Data came from immunoSEQ multiplex PCR; TCRdb stores just in-frame clones and leaves some out. The sample consists of fewer than 200,000 clones, roughly 84% of them appearing once. Input material: PBMCs. These receptors all stem from a man aged 30 to 39 in good health and CMV-seronegative. CDR3s leave out the opening cysteine and the closing phenylalanine or tryptophan.

V: TRBV7-9
J: TRBJ2-1
CDR3: ASSSRGTSGGHNEQF

V: TRBV18
J: TRBJ2-7
CDR3: ASSPGTGNYEQY

V: TRBV29-1
J: TRBJ2-3
CDR3: SVEGASSGSLSDTQY

V: TRBV7-9
J: TRBJ2-7
CDR3: ASSPRGRDYEQY

V: TRBV6-4
J: TRBJ2-1
CDR3: ASSASSGGGLEQF

V: TRBV28
J: TRBJ2-3
CDR3: ASRSQVAASDTQY

V: TRBV29-1
J: TRBJ2-1
CDR3: SVDGRRTYNEQF

V: TRBV10-3
J: TRBJ2-2
CDR3: AISESWRSPDTGELF

V: TRBV9
J: TRBJ2-1
CDR3: ASSGGQGNSNEQF

V: TRBV27
J: TRBJ1-2
CDR3: ASSLGGIPYGYT

V: TRBV25-1
J: TRBJ1-6
CDR3: ASSELGVGYNSPLH

V: TRBV28
J: TRBJ2-1
CDR3: ASSPLAGNYNEQF

V: TRBV18
J: TRBJ2-7
CDR3: ASSARGLERYEQY

V: TRBV5-4
J: TRBJ2-3
CDR3: ASSERDTDTQY

V: TRBV6-4
J: TRBJ2-1
CDR3: ASSGAGEGAEQF

V: TRBV19
J: TRBJ1-5
CDR3: ASSIEGGVGNQPQH

V: TRBV5-4
J: TRBJ2-5
CDR3: ASSWGTSGQETQY

V: TRBV18
J: TRBJ1-5
CDR3: ASSPQVAGPQH

V: TRBV2
J: TRBJ2-5
CDR3: ASSEEKETQY

V: TRBV6-6
J: TRBJ2-3
CDR3: ASSYHSGGRTDTQY

V: TRBV19
J: TRBJ2-2
CDR3: ASSRRGSNTGELF

V: TRBV19
J: TRBJ1-1
CDR3: ASTRDRGGTEAF

V: TRBV18
J: TRBJ1-1
CDR3: ASSPVGQDTEAF

V: TRBV28
J: TRBJ1-5
CDR3: ASSWGTPAPASNQPQH

V: TRBV11-2
J: TRBJ2-2
CDR3: ASSSRLGLDTGELF

V: TRBV6-4
J: TRBJ1-1
CDR3: ASSPDRAGTEAF